One T cell receptor beta chain is described in this entry. Its cognate antigen is unknown. These data originate in a study of T cell clonotyping in hematopoietic cell transplantation. Regarding the study as a whole: At the given depth, recipient repertoires were over 95% de novo clonotypes. Higher Inverse Simpson Index values in graft donor and pretransplant recipient predicted broader posttransplant TCR diversity. Pathologically expanded recipient clonotypes increased progressively from day 30 to day 180 as diversity fell.

Noted time point: recipient sample about 28 days before transplant, after cytoreduction. Produced via immunoSEQ multiplex PCR; TCRdb's table is partial and in-frame only. Among 35,000 to 45,000 clones listed, 90% to 95% were seen once. The sequencing used peripheral blood mononuclear cells, collected before stem cell transplant. The clonotype originates from a man aged 40-49 years with chronic myeloid leukemia. Some clones in this sample may be carry-over from other donors' samples.

The chain's CDR3 is CASSFYKYSNQPQHF. Written as DNA, the CDR3 is TGTGCCAGCAGCTTTTACAAGTATAGCAATCAGCCCCAGCATTTT. V is TRBV5-8 and J is TRBJ1-5; the D is unclear. V was shortened by 2 bases and J by 0 bases, with 9 bases between the two germline ends. Germline V gene lookup returns CDR1 SGHTS and CDR2 YDEGEE. CDR3 size: 15 residues.